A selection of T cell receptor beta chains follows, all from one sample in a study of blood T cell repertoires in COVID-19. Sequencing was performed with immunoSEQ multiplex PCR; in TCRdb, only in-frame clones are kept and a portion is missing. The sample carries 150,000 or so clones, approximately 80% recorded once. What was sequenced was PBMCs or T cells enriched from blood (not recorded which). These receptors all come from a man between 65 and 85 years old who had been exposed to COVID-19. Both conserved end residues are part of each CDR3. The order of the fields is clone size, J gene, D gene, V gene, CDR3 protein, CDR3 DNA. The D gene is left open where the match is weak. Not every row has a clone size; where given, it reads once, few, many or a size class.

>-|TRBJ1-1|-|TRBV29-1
CSVVSVRGATEAFF
TGCAGCGTTGTTAGTGTACGGGGGGCCACTGAAGCTTTCTTT
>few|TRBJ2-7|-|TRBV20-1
CSAREINEQYF
TGCAGTGCTAGAGAAATCAACGAGCAGTACTTC
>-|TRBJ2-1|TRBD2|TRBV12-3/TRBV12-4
CASRGTSAEQFF
TGTGCCAGCAGGGGGACTAGCGCGGAGCAGTTCTTC
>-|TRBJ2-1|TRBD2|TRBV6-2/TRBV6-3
CASSFWTSGGLSSYNEQFF
TGTGCCAGCAGTTTCTGGACTAGCGGGGGGCTGAGCTCCTACAATGAGCAGTTCTTC
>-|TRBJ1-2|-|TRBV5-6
CASSSDRTYGYTF
TGTGCCAGCAGCAGCGACAGGACTTATGGCTACACCTTC
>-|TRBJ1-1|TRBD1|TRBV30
CAWSIAGGNTEAFF
TGTGCCTGGAGTATCGCAGGGGGTAACACTGAAGCTTTCTTT
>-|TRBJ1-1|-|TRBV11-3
CASSDSVVSTEAFF
TGTGCCAGCAGCGATTCGGTGGTAAGCACTGAAGCTTTCTTT
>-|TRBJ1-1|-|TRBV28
CASSLRAGTEAFF
TGTGCCAGCAGTTTGAGGGCGGGCACTGAAGCTTTCTTT
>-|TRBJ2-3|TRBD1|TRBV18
CASSPYGTGLSTDTQYF
TGTGCCAGCTCACCATACGGGACAGGACTTAGCACAGATACGCAGTATTTT
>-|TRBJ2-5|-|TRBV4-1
CASSLGGAQETQYF
TGCGCCAGCAGCCTGGGGGGGGCCCAAGAGACCCAGTACTTC
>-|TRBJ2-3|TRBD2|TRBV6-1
CASSDLAGGYASTDTQYF
TGTGCCAGCAGTGATTTAGCGGGGGGGTACGCAAGCACAGATACGCAGTATTTT
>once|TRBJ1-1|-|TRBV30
CAGEKTANTEAFF
TGTGCCGGAGAAAAGACAGCGAACACTGAAGCTTTCTTT
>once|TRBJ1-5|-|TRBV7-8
CASRVLRGSQHF
TGTGCCAGCCGTGTCCTAAGGGGGTCCCAGCATTTT
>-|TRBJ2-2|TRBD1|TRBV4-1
CASSLRDSDGELFF
TGCGCCAGCAGCCTACGGGACAGTGACGGGGAGCTGTTTTTT
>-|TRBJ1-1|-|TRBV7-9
CASSLHRQNTEAFF
TGTGCCAGCAGCTTACATAGACAAAACACTGAAGCTTTCTTT
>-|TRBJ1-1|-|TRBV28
CASSSGYLLGAFF
TGTGCCAGCAGCTCGGGGTACCTCCTAGGCGCTTTCTTT